This entry is about one T cell receptor (beta chain). The sample comes from a study of circulating and synovial CD4+ cells in juvenile arthritis. Only in-frame clones appear in the TCRdb table, and some are missing; sequencing was by immunoSEQ multiplex PCR. The repertoire holds under 40,000 clones, with around 93% as singletons. The CDR3 extends over 12 amino acids. V was clipped by 8 bases and J by 4 bases, with 11 bases between them. The V gene's germline CDR1 is MDHEN and CDR2 SYDVKM. The receptor was derived from a human donor with juvenile idiopathic arthritis. The sample comprised CD4+ T cells from blood. The J gene is TRBJ2-5, the V gene TRBV28, with a tentative D call TRBD1 (6 bases). The CDR3 here is CASGQGRETQYF. In DNA form, the CDR3 reads TGTGCCAGCGGGCAGGGGAGAGAGACCCAGTACTTC.